This TCR beta chain was retrieved from a study of beta chain features in type 1 diabetes. With respect to this clone: The antigen is undetermined.

The CDR3 is made up of 11 amino acids. Looked up from germline, CDR1 is SQVTM and CDR2 is ANQGSEA. The V and J ends lost 7 bases and 6 bases, in that order; junction bases with no gene match: 6. Every isolated RNA sample was fully reverse transcribed, so sequencing captured expressed TCRB transcripts. Naive, central memory and regulatory T cell samples averaged roughly 3.5 million immunoSEQ reads each. Using immunoSEQ multiplex PCR, the repertoire was profiled, and TCRdb retains in-frame clones only, with some absent. Of around 430,000 clones listed, approximately 31% are singletons. Whole-study results and caveats: Small HLA sub-analyses could not settle whether HLA shapes TCRB rearrangement. Lower insertion and higher deletion counts appeared at VDJ junctions in type 1 diabetes patients.

The genes are TRBV29-1 and TRBJ2-7; 7 bases map to TRBD2. The receptor was derived from a man younger than 30 in good health. Sample: naive CD4+ T cells from blood. CDR3 in amino acids: CSARLATEQYF. Here the CDR3 DNA reads TGCAGCGCGAGACTAGCAACCGAGCAGTACTTC.